The T cell receptor beta chain under discussion was sequenced for a study of blood T cells in healthy people across ages. Findings and caveats of the study: The diversity estimates, figures obtained from one million T cells, were considered underestimates.

Every donor contributed around 10 milliliters of peripheral blood by blood draw. Concerning this clonotype: The antigen is undetermined. Compared with germline, one end of the junction differs, possibly owing to a read error.

Germline V lookup: CDR1 ENHRY, CDR2 SYGVKD. The CDR3 extends over 14 amino acids. With a J-beta primer mix and a sample-barcoded 5' primer, a second PCR ran about 6 to 11 cycles. Each CDR3 protein is one row after TCRdb ran MiXCR on the 5' RACE reads. The table has around 970,000 distinct CDR3 sequences, around 54% seen once. This TCR derives from a woman aged 55-70 years in good health. The chain joins TRBV10-3 to TRBJ1-2; perhaps TRBD1 as D (5 bases). Source material: blood. CDR3 amino acids: CATSEATQGNGYTF. The CDR3 DNA is TGTGCCACCAGTGAGGCGACGCAGGGAAATGGCTACACCTTC.